The clone carrying this T cell receptor (beta chain) was seen a handful of times. Trimming left V 5 bases short and J 2 bases short, with 19 bases between. This CDR3 has 17 amino acids. Germline-derived CDR1 and CDR2 are SGHTA and FQGTGA. These data come from a study of response to subunit inactivated influenza vaccine. MiXCR was run by TCRdb on the RT-PCR reads, yielding one entry per CDR3 protein. The table lists under 750,000 distinct CDR3 sequences, 10% to 15% of them singletons, with roughly 10% in the top ten. The sample was PBMCs from blood, taken on the day of vaccination. This rearrangement joins TRBV7-3 to TRBJ2-1, with TRBD1 as a possible D gene (6 bases). The clonotype was recovered from a man over 45 who received an inactivated influenza vaccine. CDR3 in amino acids: CASSPRPHRDTYNEQFF. The CDR3 nucleotides read TGTGCCAGCAGCCCTAGGCCCCACAGGGATACCTACAATGAGCAGTTCTTC. The entire variable domain, with the rest obtained from reference TRBV7-3 and TRBJ2-1, is as follows: GAGVSQTPSNKVTEKGKYVELRCDPISGHTALYWYRQSLGQGPEFLIYFQGTGAADDSGLPNDRFFAVRPEGSVSTLKIQRTERGDSAVYLCASSPRPHRDTYNEQFFGPGTRLTVL.